The source of this TCR beta chain is a study of blood T cell repertoires in COVID-19. Study at large: From T cells, B-cell-depleted T cells, or PBMCs came the material, which was cDNA or gDNA.

Source study methods: The authors estimated nucleated cell counts from reference gene primer amplification. This table comes from immunoSEQ multiplex PCR, and its TCRdb copy is limited to in-frame clones, with some not included. V, J and clone size are taken as reported in that table, and D and trimming were inferred from the DNA itself. The sample has some 250,000 clones; roughly 91% are singletons. The CDR3 sequence is 17 residues long. The germline CDR1 and CDR2 sequences are SGHAT and FQNNGV. Trimming shortened V by 1 base and J by 2 bases, and 15 bases separated the two germline ends. Cohorts were assigned according to the clinical history that participants reported. Cohort 3 donors were reported recovered after two negative PCRs, clearance, or symptom resolution.

This chain joins TRBV11-2 and TRBJ2-1, with D uncertain. Material for sequencing was PBMCs or T cells enriched from blood (not recorded which). This TCR derives from a middle-aged man who had recovered from COVID-19. The CDR3 bases are TGTGCCAGCAGCTTAGTCCGGGTCCGCGTACCCTACAATGAGCAGTTCTTC. The encoded protein is CASSLVRVRVPYNEQFF.